This is a list of T cell receptor beta chains from one sample in a study of CD8+ T cells in alopecia areata. Assay used: immunoSEQ multiplex PCR; TCRdb lists only in-frame clones, some missing. The table shows 160,000 or so clones, with roughly 58% occurring only once. The specimen was CD4+ T cells sorted from blood, collected at approximately week 55, from a patient treated with tofacitinib. The receptor set was obtained from a human donor with alopecia areata. Both conserved end residues are part of each CDR3. Fields, in order: V gene, D gene, J gene, clone size, CDR3 DNA, CDR3 protein. The D gene is left open where the match is weak. Clone size appears in some rows only: once, few, many, or a class for an expanded clone.

V: TRBV5-1; D: .; J: TRBJ2-5; size: few; DNA: TGCGCCAGCAGCCCGGGGGCAGGAGAGACCCAGTACTTC; CDR3: CASSPGAGETQYF
V: TRBV23-1; D: .; J: TRBJ1-5; size: .; DNA: TGCGCCCTCTCCCGCAGGCAGCCCCAGCATTTT; CDR3: CALSRRQPQHF
V: TRBV30; D: .; J: TRBJ2-3; size: few; DNA: TGTGCCTGGAGCACGGACGGTCCCTCGGGGACGCAGTATTTT; CDR3: CAWSTDGPSGTQYF
V: TRBV30; D: .; J: TRBJ1-2; size: .; DNA: TGTGCCTGGAGCTACGGACAGTATGGCTACACCTTC; CDR3: CAWSYGQYGYTF
V: TRBV6-1; D: .; J: TRBJ2-7; size: .; DNA: TGTGCCAGCAGTGAAACGACAGGCCGTTGGGACGAGCAGTACTTC; CDR3: CASSETTGRWDEQYF
V: TRBV7-9; D: TRBD1; J: TRBJ1-6; size: .; DNA: TGTGCCAGCAGCTTGGACAGGGGGTCTTCACCCCTCCACTTT; CDR3: CASSLDRGSSPLHF
V: TRBV4-1; D: .; J: TRBJ2-7; size: .; DNA: TGCGCCAGCAGCCTTCCCGCCTACGAGCAGTACTTC; CDR3: CASSLPAYEQYF
V: TRBV2; D: .; J: TRBJ1-2; size: few; DNA: TGTGCCAGCAGTGCCGACAGACCCAACTATGGCTACACCTTC; CDR3: CASSADRPNYGYTF
V: TRBV4-1; D: TRBD2; J: TRBJ2-7; size: .; DNA: TGCGCCAGCAGCCAAGGGACTAGAACCGAGCAGTACTTC; CDR3: CASSQGTRTEQYF
V: TRBV7-2; D: .; J: TRBJ2-1; size: once; DNA: TGTGCCAGCAGCTTATGGAATGAGCAGTTCTTC; CDR3: CASSLWNEQFF
V: TRBV30; D: .; J: TRBJ1-2; size: once; DNA: TGTGCCTGGAGCGCCCGAAGGCCGTTTAACTATGGCTACACCTTC; CDR3: CAWSARRPFNYGYTF
V: TRBV10-2; D: TRBD2; J: TRBJ2-5; size: .; DNA: TGCGCCAGCAGTGAAGCGGGGGGCAGGGAGACCCAGTACTTC; CDR3: CASSEAGGRETQYF
V: TRBV27; D: .; J: TRBJ2-1; size: .; DNA: TGTGCCAGCAGCACGAGACCCCAGGAGGGCAATGAGCAGTTCTTC; CDR3: CASSTRPQEGNEQFF
V: TRBV10-3; D: .; J: TRBJ2-5; size: few; DNA: TGTGCCATCGCCAGGGTATCGGAGACCCAGTACTTC; CDR3: CAIARVSETQYF
V: TRBV7-9; D: .; J: TRBJ1-1; size: .; DNA: TGTGCCAGCACCGATCAGGGGAGGAACACTGAAGCTTTCTTT; CDR3: CASTDQGRNTEAFF
V: TRBV29-1; D: .; J: TRBJ2-7; size: few; DNA: TGCAGCGTTGGGGGATACGAGCAGTACTTC; CDR3: CSVGGYEQYF
V: TRBV6-1; D: .; J: TRBJ1-6; size: .; DNA: TGTGCCAGCAGTGAAAATTCACCCCTCCACTTT; CDR3: CASSENSPLHF
V: TRBV30; D: .; J: TRBJ2-3; size: .; DNA: TGTGCCTGGAGTGGGGGTGGGCCCACAGATACGCAGTATTTT; CDR3: CAWSGGGPTDTQYF
V: TRBV7-9; D: .; J: TRBJ2-2; size: few; DNA: TGTGCCAGCAACTTGGGGACGAACACCGGGGAGCTGTTTTTT; CDR3: CASNLGTNTGELFF
V: TRBV7-2; D: TRBD2; J: TRBJ2-7; size: few; DNA: TGTGCCAGCCGGGGGGGCCGTAACTCCTACGAGCAGTACTTC; CDR3: CASRGGRNSYEQYF